The clone carrying this T cell receptor (beta chain) was counted only a few times. This entry belongs to a study of identical twins. TCRdb re-called the 5' RACE reads through MiXCR, storing one row per CDR3 protein. The profile shows roughly 1.6 million distinct CDR3 sequences, about 30% of them singletons. This sequence originates from a newborn girl in good health. Sample: cord blood.

The CDR3 coding sequence is TGCGCCAGCAGCTTGAGCAGGGTTGGCGGCTACACCTTC. Protein: CASSLSRVGGYTF. The chain is built from TRBV5-1 and TRBJ1-2; a weak D match, TRBD1 (5 bases). The germline V and J ends were trimmed by 1 base and 8 bases, with 12 bases remaining between them. CDR1 and CDR2 (germline): SGHRS, YFSETQ. The CDR3 consists of 13 residues.